The 11 T cell receptor beta chains in this list originate from one sample, sequenced in a study of post-analysis software for immune sequencing data. Study-wide results and limits: TRBV5-6, TRBV5-1 and TRBV20-1 belonged to a set of roughly 5 TRBV segments that were more frequent in patients than controls.

cDNA libraries of TCR beta carried unique molecular identifiers. TCRdb redid the calling of the PCR reads with MiXCR, one entry per CDR3 protein. This sample has hundreds of thousands of distinct CDR3 sequences, with 55% to 70% found just once. Their antigens are not known. The sequenced material came from blood. These receptors were collected from a girl aged 2 to 9 with multiple sclerosis.

This clonotype has at least ten counts. The chain combines TRBV6-6 with TRBJ2-1; the D is unclear. V lost 2 bases and J 8 bases, leaving 4 bases between the germline ends. Germline CDR1 and CDR2: MNHNY and SVGAGI (reference sequence). CDR3 length: 11 amino acids. This chain's CDR3 is CASSYGDEQFF. CDR3 DNA sequence: TGTGCCAGCAGTTACGGGGATGAGCAGTTCTTC.

This clonotype was recorded a few times. The chain combines TRBV9 with TRBJ2-5, with 7 nucleotides matching TRBD1. The DNA end lines up better with TRBJ2-7; the J call may be wrong. Germline assignment: CDR1 SGDLS and CDR2 YYNGEE. This CDR3 has 13 amino acids. CDR3 in amino acids: CASSVASGGEQYF. The DNA of the CDR3 is TGTGCCAGCAGCGTAGCCTCAGGGGGCGAGCAGTACTTC.

The chain carries TRBV7-2 and TRBJ1-2, with 8 bases lining up with TRBD1. Trimming cost V 5 bases and J 8 bases; bases outside gene matches: 10. Looked up from germline, CDR1 is SGHTA and CDR2 is FQGNSA. The CDR3 totals 14 residues. CDR3 residues: CASSPQGQGPGYTF. In DNA, the CDR3 is TGTGCCAGCAGCCCCCAAGGACAGGGACCAGGCTACACCTTC.

J is TRBJ2-7 and V is TRBV10-3; no definite D call. CDR1 and CDR2 from the germline V gene are ENHRY and SYGVKD. The CDR3 sequence is 14 residues long. V lost 3 bases and J lost 3, with 12 bases in between. The CDR3: CAISDQLGIYEQYF. CDR3 bases: TGTGCCATCAGTGATCAACTGGGGATCTACGAGCAGTACTTC.

This rearrangement joins TRBV12-3 or TRBV12-4 to TRBJ2-3; 10 bases align to TRBD1. Losses at the gene ends were 4 bases for V and 4 bases for J; bases not matched to a gene: 5. This CDR3 has 15 residues. Written as DNA, the CDR3 is TGTGCCAGCAGTTCGGACAGGGGGAGCGCAGATACGCAGTATTTT. It yields the protein CASSSDRGSADTQYF.

Note on this clonotype: One end of the junction fails to match germline, which may point to a read error. J is TRBJ2-1 and V is TRBV10-3, with 9 nucleotides matching TRBD2. This CDR3 spans 14 amino acids. Germline-derived CDR1 and CDR2 are ENHRY and SYGVKD. The CDR3, as DNA: TGCGCCATCAGGACTAGCGCATCCTACAATGAGCAGTTCTTC. Amino acids: CAIRTSASYNEQFF.

The chain employs TRBV29-1 and TRBJ1-2; D uncertain. Germline CDR1 and CDR2: SQVTM and ANQGSEA. The CDR3 loop spans 15 amino acids. Trimming left V 1 base short and J 2 bases short, with 14 bases between. CDR3 protein: CSVEVAGRGNYGYTF. In nucleotides, the CDR3 is TGCAGCGTTGAAGTCGCCGGACGGGGAAACTATGGCTACACCTTC.

The chain recombines TRBV20-1 with TRBJ2-5; possibly TRBD2 for D (6 bases). The DNA end lines up better with TRBJ2-4; the J call may be wrong. Germline CDR1 is DFQATT and CDR2 is SNEGSKA (reference sequence). CDR3 length: 13 amino acids. The CDR3 loop reads CSARTSTKNIQYF. CDR3 nucleotides: TGCAGTGCTAGAACTAGCACCAAAAACATTCAGTACTTC.

The chain links TRBV6-5 to TRBJ1-2; 7 positions agree with TRBD1. Per germline, CDR1 MNHEY and CDR2 SVGAGI. Trimming took 4 bases from V and 7 from J; bases not matched to a gene: 9. This CDR3 is built from 14 residues. The CDR3 spells CASSSHRGRAGYTF. DNA for the CDR3: TGTGCCAGCAGTTCCCACAGGGGACGGGCTGGCTACACCTTC.

The V and J genes are TRBV29-1 and TRBJ2-3, with TRBD1 identical over 8 bases. Germline CDR1 SQVTM, CDR2 ANQGSEA. J gave up 4 bases and V 7 bases, and 7 bases lay outside the gene matches. The CDR3 is 13 residues long. The CDR3 region has the DNA TGCAGCGGGGGGACAGGTGGGGCAGATACGCAGTATTTT. This encodes CSGGTGGADTQYF.

This chain links TRBV5-6 with TRBJ2-5; TRBD1 aligns across 10 bases. The germline CDR1 and CDR2 sequences are SGHDT and YYEEEE. CDR3 length: 15 residues. V lost 5 bases and J lost 4; bases outside the gene matches: 8. The CDR3 is CASSDAGTGVETQYF. In DNA, the CDR3 is TGTGCCAGCAGTGATGCCGGGACAGGGGTAGAGACCCAGTACTTC.